The present entry profiles one TCR beta chain with its context. Germline V gene sequence: CDR1 MNHEY, CDR2 SMNVEV (reference sequence). Trimming took 5 bases from V and 4 from J; bases not matched to a gene: 11. The CDR3 length is 16 residues. The data belong to a study of T cell changes during pregnancy in multiple sclerosis. This table comes from immunoSEQ multiplex PCR, and its TCRdb copy is limited to in-frame clones, with some not included. The sample includes tens of thousands of clones, 90% of them seen just once. J is TRBJ2-3 and V is TRBV27, with 8 bases matching TRBD2. The clonotype comes from a female donor with multiple sclerosis, enrolled in a pregnancy study. Sequencing used CD8+ T cells from peripheral blood mononuclear cells, obtained after pregnancy. The CDR3 region is CASSPGGPIGPDTQYF. As DNA, the CDR3 is TGTGCCAGCAGTCCGGGGGGGCCAATAGGTCCAGATACGCAGTATTTT.